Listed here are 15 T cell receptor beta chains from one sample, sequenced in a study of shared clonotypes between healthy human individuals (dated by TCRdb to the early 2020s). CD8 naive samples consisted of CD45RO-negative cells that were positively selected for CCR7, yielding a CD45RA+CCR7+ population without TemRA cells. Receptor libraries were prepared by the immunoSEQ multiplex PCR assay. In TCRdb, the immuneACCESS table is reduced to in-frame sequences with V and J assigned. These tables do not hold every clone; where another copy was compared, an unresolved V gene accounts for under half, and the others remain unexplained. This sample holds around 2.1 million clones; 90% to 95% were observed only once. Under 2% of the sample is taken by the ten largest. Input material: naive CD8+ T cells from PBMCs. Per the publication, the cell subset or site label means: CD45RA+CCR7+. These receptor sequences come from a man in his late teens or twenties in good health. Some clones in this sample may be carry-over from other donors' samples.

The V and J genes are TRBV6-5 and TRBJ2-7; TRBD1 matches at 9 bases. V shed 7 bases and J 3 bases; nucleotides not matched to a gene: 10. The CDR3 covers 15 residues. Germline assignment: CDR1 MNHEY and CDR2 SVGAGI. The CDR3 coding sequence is TGTGCCAGCACCCACCTGATGGGACAGGGCTACGAGCAGTACTTC. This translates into CASTHLMGQGYEQYF.

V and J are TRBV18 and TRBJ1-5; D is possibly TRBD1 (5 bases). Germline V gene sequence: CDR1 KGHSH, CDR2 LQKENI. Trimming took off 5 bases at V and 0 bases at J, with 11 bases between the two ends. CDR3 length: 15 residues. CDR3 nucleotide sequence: TGTGCCAGCTCAAGGGGAGAGGATAGCAATCAGCCCCAGCATTTT. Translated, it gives CASSRGEDSNQPQHF.

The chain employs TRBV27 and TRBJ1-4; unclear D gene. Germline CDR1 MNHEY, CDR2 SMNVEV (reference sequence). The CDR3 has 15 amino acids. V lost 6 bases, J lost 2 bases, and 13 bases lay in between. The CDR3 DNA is TGTGCCAGCAGCCGCAGCCGGGCGACTAATGAAAAACTGTTTTTT. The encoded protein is CASSRSRATNEKLFF.

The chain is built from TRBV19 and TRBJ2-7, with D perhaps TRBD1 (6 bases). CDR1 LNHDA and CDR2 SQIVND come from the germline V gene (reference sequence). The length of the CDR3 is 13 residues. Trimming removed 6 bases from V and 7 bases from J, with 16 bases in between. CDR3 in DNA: TGTGCCAGTAGGAAGCAGGGGAGTGAAGAGCAGTACTTC. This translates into CASRKQGSEEQYF.

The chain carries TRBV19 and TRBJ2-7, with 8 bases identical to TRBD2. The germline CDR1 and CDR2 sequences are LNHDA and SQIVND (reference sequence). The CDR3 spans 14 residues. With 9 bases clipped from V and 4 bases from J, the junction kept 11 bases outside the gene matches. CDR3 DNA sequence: TGTGCCAGCCATCGGCGGGGGGCGAGGTACGAGCAGTACTTC. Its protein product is CASHRRGARYEQYF.

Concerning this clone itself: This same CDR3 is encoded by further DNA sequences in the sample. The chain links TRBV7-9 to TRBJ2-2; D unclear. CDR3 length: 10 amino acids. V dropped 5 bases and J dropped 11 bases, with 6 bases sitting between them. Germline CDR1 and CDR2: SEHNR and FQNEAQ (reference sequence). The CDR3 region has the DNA TGTGCCAGCAGCCTCGTAGAGCTGTTTTTT. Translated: CASSLVELFF.

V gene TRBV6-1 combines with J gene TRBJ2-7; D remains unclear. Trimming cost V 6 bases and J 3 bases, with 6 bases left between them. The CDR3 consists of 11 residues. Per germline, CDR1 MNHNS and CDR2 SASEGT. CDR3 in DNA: TGTGCCAGCAGCCCATTCTACGAGCAGTACTTC. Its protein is CASSPFYEQYF.

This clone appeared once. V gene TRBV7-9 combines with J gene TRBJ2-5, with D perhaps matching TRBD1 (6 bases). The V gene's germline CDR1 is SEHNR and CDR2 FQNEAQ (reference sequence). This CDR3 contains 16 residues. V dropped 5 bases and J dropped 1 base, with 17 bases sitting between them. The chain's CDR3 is CASSRPRGRGQETQYF. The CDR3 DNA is TGTGCCAGCAGCCGGCCGAGGGGCAGGGGCCAAGAGACCCAGTACTTC.

The CDR3 nucleotides read TGTGCCAGTAGTATAGAGGGACTAGCATCGACGGAGACCCAGTACTTC. Translated, it gives CASSIEGLASTETQYF. V is TRBV19 and J is TRBJ2-5; TRBD2 agrees at 9 bases. Germline V lookup: CDR1 LNHDA, CDR2 SQIVND (reference sequence). The CDR3 length is 16 residues. V was pared by 0 bases and J by 5 bases, with 7 bases of the junction left unmatched.

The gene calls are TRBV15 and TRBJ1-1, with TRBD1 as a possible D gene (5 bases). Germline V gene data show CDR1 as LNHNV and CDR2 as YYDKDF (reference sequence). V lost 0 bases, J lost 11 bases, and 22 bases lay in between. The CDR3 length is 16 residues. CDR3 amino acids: CATSRDTPEGFPVAFF. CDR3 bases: TGTGCCACCAGCAGAGATACGCCGGAGGGGTTCCCGGTGGCTTTCTTT. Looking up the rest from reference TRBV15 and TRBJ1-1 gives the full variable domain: DAMVIQNPRYQVTQFGKPVTLSCSQTLNHNVMYWYQQKSSQAPKLLFHYYDKDFNNEADTPDNFQSRRPNTSFCFLDIRSPGLGDTAMYLCATSRDTPEGFPVAFFGQGTRLTVV.

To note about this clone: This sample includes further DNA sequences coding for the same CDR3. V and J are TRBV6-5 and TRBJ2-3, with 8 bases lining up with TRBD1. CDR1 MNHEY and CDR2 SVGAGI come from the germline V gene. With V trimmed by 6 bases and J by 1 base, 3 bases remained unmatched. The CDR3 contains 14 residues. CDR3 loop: CASSTGGGTDTQYF. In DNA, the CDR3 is TGTGCCAGCAGCACAGGGGGTGGCACAGATACGCAGTATTTT.

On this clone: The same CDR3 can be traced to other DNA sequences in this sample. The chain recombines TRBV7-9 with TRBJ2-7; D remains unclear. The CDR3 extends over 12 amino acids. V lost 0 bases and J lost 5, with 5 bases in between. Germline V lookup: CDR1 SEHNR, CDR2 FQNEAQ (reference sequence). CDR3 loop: CASSLARDEQYF. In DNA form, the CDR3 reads TGTGCCAGCAGCTTAGCCCGGGACGAGCAGTACTTC.

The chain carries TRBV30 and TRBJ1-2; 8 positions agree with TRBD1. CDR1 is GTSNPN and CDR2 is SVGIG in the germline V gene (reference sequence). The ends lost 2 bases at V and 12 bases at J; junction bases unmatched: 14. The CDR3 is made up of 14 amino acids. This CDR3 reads CAWSRPTAGGKDTF. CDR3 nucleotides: TGTGCCTGGAGTCGCCCAACGGCAGGGGGCAAGGACACCTTC.

The CDR3 region is CASSDRGASGNGYTF. The CDR3 DNA is TGTGCCAGCAGTGACAGGGGGGCGTCAGGGAATGGCTACACCTTC. The chain couples TRBV6-1 to TRBJ1-2, with 7 bases fitting TRBD1. J lost 6 bases, V lost 3 bases, and 10 bases had no gene match. Germline CDR1 is MNHNS and CDR2 is SASEGT. The CDR3 sequence is 15 residues long.

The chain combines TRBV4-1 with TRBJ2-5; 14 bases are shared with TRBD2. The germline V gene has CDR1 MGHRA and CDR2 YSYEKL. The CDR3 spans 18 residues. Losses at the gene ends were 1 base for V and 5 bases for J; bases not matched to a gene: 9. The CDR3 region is CASSQVWGLAGVAETQYF. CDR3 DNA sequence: TGCGCCAGCAGCCAAGTTTGGGGACTAGCGGGAGTTGCGGAGACCCAGTACTTC.